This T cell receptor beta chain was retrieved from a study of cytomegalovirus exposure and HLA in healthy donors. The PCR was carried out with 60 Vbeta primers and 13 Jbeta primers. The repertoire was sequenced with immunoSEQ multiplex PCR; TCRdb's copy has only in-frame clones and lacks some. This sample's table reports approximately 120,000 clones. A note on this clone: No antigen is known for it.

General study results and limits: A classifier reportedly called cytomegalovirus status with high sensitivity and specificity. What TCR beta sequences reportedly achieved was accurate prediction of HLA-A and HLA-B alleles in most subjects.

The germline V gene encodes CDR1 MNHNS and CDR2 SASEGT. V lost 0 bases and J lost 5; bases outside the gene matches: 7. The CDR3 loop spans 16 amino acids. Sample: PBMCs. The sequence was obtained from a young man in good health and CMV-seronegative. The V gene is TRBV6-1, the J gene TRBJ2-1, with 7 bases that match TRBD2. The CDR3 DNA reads TGTGCCAGCAGTGAAGCCGCTAGCGGAGTTAACAATGAGCAGTTCTTC. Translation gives CASSEAASGVNNEQFF.